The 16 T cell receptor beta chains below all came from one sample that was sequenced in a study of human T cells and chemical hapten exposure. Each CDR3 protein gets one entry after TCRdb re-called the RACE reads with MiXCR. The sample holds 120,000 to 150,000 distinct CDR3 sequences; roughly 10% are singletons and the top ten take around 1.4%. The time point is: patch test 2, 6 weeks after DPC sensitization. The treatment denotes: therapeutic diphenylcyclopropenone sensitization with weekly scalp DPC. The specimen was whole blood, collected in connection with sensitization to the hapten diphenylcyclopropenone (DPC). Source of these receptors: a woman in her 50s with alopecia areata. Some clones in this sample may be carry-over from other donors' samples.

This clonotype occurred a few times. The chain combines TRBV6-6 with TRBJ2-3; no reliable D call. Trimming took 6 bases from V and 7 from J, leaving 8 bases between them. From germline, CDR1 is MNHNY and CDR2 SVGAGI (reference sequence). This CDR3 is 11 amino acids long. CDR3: CASSLQNTQYF. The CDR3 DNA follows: TGTGCCAGCAGCCTCCAGAATACGCAGTATTTT.

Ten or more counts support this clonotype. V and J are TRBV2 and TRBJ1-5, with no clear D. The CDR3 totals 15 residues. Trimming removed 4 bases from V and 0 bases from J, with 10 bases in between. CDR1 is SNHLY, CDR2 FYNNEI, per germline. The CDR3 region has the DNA TGTGCCAGCAGTGCCAACCGGGGTAGCAATCAGCCCCAGCATTTT. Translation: CASSANRGSNQPQHF.

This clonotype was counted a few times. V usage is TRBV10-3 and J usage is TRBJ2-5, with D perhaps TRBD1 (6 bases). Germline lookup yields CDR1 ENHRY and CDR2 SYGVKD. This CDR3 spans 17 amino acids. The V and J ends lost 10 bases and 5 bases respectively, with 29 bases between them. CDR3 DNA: TGTGCCACCATGGAATTAACGGACAGATTAGGCGGGGAGACCCAGTACTTC. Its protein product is CATMELTDRLGGETQYF.

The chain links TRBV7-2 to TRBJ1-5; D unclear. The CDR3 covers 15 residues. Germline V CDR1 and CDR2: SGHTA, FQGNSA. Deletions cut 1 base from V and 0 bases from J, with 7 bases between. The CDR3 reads CASSLDGISNQPQHF. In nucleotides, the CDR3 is TGTGCCAGCAGCTTAGACGGAATTAGCAATCAGCCCCAGCATTTT. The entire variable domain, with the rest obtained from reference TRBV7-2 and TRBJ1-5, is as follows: GAGVSQSPSNKVTEKGKDVELRCDPISGHTALYWYRQSLGQGLEFLIYFQGNSAPDKSGLPSDRFSAERTGGSVSTLTIQRTQQEDSAVYLCASSLDGISNQPQHFGDGTRLSIL.

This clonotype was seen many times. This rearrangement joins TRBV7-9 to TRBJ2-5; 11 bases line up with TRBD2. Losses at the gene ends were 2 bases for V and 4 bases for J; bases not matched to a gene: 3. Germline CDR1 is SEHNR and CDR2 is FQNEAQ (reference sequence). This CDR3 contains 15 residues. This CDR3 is CASSLSLAGGETQYF. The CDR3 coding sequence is TGTGCCAGCAGCTTATCGCTAGCGGGAGGAGAGACCCAGTACTTC.

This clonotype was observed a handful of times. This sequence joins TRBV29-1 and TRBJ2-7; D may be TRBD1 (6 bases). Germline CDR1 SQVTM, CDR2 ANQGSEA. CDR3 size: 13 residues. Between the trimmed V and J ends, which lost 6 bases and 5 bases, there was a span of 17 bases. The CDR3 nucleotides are TGCAGCGTAAAGGGGGAAGCGAGGGACGAGCAGTACTTC. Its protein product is CSVKGEARDEQYF.

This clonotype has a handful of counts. The CDR3 protein is CAWSRLNTNYGYTF. The CDR3 DNA sequence: TGTGCCTGGAGTCGGCTGAATACTAACTATGGCTACACCTTC. The genes are TRBV30 and TRBJ1-2; no definite D call. V lost 2 bases to trimming and J lost 0 bases, with 10 bases between them. CDR1 and CDR2 (germline): GTSNPN, SVGIG (reference sequence). The CDR3 is 14 amino acids. Full variable domain (missing parts from reference TRBV30 and TRBJ1-2): SQTIHQWPATLVQPVGSPLSLECTVEGTSNPNLYWYRQAAGRGLQLLFYSVGIGQISSEVPQNLSASRPQDRQFILSSKKLLLSDSGFYLCAWSRLNTNYGYTFGSGTRLTVV.

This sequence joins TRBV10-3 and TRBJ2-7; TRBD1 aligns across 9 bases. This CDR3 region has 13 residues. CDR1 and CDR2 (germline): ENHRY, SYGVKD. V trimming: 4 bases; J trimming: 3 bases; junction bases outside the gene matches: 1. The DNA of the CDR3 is TGTGCCATCAGTGCGGGACAGGGCTACGAGCAGTACTTC. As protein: CAISAGQGYEQYF.

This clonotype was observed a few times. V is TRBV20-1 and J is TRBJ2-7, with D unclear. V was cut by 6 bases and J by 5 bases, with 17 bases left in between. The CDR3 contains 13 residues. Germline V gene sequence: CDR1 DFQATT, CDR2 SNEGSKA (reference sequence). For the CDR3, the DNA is TGCAGTGCCCGCTGGGCGGCAGAGGACGAGCAGTACTTC. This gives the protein CSARWAAEDEQYF.

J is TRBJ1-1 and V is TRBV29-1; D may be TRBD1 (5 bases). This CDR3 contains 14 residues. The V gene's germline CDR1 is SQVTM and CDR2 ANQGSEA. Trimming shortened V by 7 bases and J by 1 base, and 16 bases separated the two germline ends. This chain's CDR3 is CSATEGPSNTEAFF. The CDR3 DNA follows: TGCAGCGCCACCGAGGGGCCCTCGAACACTGAAGCTTTCTTT.

Here the CDR3 reads CAISESGAVSGDTQYF. CDR3 in DNA: TGTGCCATCAGTGAGTCCGGAGCGGTGAGCGGGGATACGCAGTATTTT. The chain recombines TRBV10-3 with TRBJ2-3; possible D gene TRBD2, 6 bases. V was cut by 0 bases and J by 6 bases, with 16 bases left in between. CDR1 and CDR2 from the germline V gene are ENHRY and SYGVKD. The CDR3 is made up of 16 amino acids.

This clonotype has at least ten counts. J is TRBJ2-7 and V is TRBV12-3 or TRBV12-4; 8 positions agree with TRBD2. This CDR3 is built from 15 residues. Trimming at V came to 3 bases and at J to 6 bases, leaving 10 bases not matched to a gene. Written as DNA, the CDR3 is TGTGCCAGCAGTTTCGGGGGGGGAGAGTCCCCCGAGCAGTACTTC. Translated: CASSFGGGESPEQYF.

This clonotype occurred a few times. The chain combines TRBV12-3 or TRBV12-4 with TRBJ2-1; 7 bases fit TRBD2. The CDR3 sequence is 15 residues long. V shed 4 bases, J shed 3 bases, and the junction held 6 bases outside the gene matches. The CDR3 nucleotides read TGTGCCAGCAGTTCCCCTCGGACTAGCTACAATGAGCAGTTCTTC. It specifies CASSSPRTSYNEQFF.

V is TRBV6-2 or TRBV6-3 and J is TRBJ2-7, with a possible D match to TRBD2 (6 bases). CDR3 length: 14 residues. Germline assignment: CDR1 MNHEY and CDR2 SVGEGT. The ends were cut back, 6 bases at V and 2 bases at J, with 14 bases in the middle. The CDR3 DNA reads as TGTGCCAGCAGGCCAGGGACTTCGCCCTACGAGCAGTACTTC. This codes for CASRPGTSPYEQYF.

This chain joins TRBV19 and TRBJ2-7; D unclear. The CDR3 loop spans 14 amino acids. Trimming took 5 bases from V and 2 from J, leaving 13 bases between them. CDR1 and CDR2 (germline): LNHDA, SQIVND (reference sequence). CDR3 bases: TGTGCCAGTAGTTTTGTGAGACAAGCCTACGAGCAGTACTTC. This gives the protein CASSFVRQAYEQYF.

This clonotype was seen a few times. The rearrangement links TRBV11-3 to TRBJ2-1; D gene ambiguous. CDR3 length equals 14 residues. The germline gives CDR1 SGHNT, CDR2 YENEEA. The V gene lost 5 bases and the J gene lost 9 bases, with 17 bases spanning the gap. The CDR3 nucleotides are TGTGCCAGCAGCCCTCACCAAGATAAGGGTGAGCAGTTCTTC. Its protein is CASSPHQDKGEQFF.